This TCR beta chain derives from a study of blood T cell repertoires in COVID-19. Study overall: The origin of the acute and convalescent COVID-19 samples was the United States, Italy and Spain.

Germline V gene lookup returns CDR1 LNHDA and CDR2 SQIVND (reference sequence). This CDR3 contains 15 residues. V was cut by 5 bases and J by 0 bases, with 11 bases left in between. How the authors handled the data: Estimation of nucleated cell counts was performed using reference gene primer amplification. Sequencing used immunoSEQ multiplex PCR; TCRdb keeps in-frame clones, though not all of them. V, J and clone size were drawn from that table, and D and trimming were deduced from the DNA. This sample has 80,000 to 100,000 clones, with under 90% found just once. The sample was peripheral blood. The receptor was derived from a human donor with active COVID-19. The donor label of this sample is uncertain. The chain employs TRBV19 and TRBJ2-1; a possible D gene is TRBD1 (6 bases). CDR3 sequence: CASSPQDSSYNEQFF. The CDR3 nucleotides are TGTGCCAGTAGTCCACAGGACAGCTCCTACAATGAGCAGTTCTTC.